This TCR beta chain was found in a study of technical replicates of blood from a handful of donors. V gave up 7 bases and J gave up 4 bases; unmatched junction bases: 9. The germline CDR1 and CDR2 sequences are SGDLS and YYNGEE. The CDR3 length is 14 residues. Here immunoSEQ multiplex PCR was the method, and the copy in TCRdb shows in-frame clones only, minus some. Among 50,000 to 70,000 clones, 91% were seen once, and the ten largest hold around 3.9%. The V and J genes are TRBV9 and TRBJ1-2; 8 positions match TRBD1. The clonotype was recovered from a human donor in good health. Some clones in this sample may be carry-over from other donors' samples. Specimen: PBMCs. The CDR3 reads CASRAGGSPYGYTF. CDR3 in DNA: TGTGCCAGCCGGGCAGGGGGCTCCCCCTATGGCTACACCTTC.